This T cell receptor beta chain appears in the sequencing data of a study of cytomegalovirus exposure and HLA in healthy donors. Whole-study results and caveats: Through in vitro validation, three CMV-associated chains were shown to be specific for CMV antigens. The classifier reportedly diagnosed cytomegalovirus status with high sensitivity and specificity.

Healthy individuals who donated bone marrow served as the donors. The PCR contained 60 Vbeta and 13 Jbeta primers. Sequenced by immunoSEQ multiplex PCR; TCRdb stores in-frame clones only, minus some. The sample consists of 150,000 or so clones, roughly 9.7% of them appearing once. Trimming left V 0 bases short and J 7 bases short, with 12 bases between. Germline CDR1 MGHRA, CDR2 YSYEKL. CDR3 length: 14 residues. Remarks on this clone: No antigen is known for it.

Sequenced input: PBMCs. V gene TRBV4-1 combines with J gene TRBJ1-2; TRBD1 might be the D (6 bases). The receptor was derived from a man aged 50-60 years in good health and CMV-seronegative. CDR3 in amino acids: CASSQEPQGFGYTF. The CDR3 nucleotides are TGCGCCAGCAGCCAAGAACCACAGGGTTTTGGCTACACCTTC.